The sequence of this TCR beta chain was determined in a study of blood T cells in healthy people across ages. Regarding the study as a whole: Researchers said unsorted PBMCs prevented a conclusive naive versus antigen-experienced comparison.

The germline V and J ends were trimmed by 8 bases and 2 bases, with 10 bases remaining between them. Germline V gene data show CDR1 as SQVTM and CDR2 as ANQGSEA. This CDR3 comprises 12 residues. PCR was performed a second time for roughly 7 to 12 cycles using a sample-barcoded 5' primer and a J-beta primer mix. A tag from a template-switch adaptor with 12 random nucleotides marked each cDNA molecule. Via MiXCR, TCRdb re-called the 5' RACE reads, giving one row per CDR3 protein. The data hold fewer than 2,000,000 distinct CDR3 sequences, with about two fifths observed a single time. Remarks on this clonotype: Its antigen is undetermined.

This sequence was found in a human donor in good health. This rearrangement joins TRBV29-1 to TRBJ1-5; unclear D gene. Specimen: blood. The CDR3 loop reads CSSRFGNQPQHF. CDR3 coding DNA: TGCAGCTCTAGGTTTGGCAATCAGCCCCAGCATTTT.